Shown below are 29 T cell receptor beta chains from a single sample sequenced in a study of CXCR3-negative and CXCR3-positive naive CD8 T cells. cDNA libraries for TRB were generated by 5' RACE incorporating UMI labels. TCRdb re-called the 5' RACE reads, yielding one record per CDR3 amino acid sequence without DNA. This listing includes around 26,000 distinct CDR3 sequences. Material for sequencing was naive CXCR3- CD8+ T cells from blood. As for subset: CD45RO-CCR7+CD27+CD95- naive CD8+ T cells lacking CXCR3 (TNR3-). These receptors were obtained from a human donor in good health. Some clones in this sample may be carry-over from other donors' samples.

The chain couples TRBV28 to TRBJ2-3; lacking DNA, the TRBD1 call made by TCRdb goes unchecked. Per germline, CDR1 MDHEN and CDR2 SYDVKM. This CDR3 comprises 15 residues. This CDR3 reads CASSSGTGEGDTQYF.

The rearrangement joins TRBV11-2 to TRBJ2-2. From germline, CDR1 is SGHAT and CDR2 FQNNGV. The CDR3 extends over 13 amino acids. The CDR3 spells CASSFWDPGELFF.

The chain recombines TRBV7-9 with TRBJ1-1; without DNA, the TCRdb call of TRBD1 cannot be checked. The CDR3 has 15 residues. CDR1 SEHNR and CDR2 FQNEAQ come from the germline V gene (reference sequence). This CDR3 reads CASSLDSGANTEAFF.

V is TRBV28 and J is TRBJ2-4; TCRdb outputs TRBD1, but without DNA this stays unchecked. Germline V gene data show CDR1 as MDHEN and CDR2 as SYDVKM. The CDR3 has 14 amino acids. CDR3 region: CASSPTGGRNIQYF.

The rearrangement links TRBV20-1 to TRBJ1-1. The CDR3 extends over 12 amino acids. CDR1 is DFQATT and CDR2 is SNEGSKA in the germline V gene (reference sequence). Here the CDR3 reads CSASPSNTEAFF.

The rearrangement links TRBV27 to TRBJ2-7; TCRdb picks TRBD2, but there is no DNA to check that call. CDR1 is MNHEY and CDR2 is SMNVEV in the germline V gene (reference sequence). This CDR3 has 14 residues. CDR3 in amino acids: CASSPGGPKYEQYF.

The gene calls are TRBV20-1 and TRBJ2-5; TCRdb proposes TRBD2, but this gene call is untestable without DNA. CDR3 length equals 15 residues. Per the germline V gene, CDR1 is DFQATT and CDR2 is SNEGSKA (reference sequence). The CDR3 loop reads CSARLAGGYAETQYF.

The chain uses TRBV13 and TRBJ2-7. Germline CDR1 is PRHDT and CDR2 is FYEKMQ (reference sequence). CDR3 length equals 13 residues. CDR3: CASSPTKLYEQYF.

This clonotype counts as medium-sized (0.01 to 0.1%) by frequency. The chain has TRBV7-9 and TRBJ2-7; checking the TCRdb D call of TRBD1 is not possible without DNA. CDR3 size: 16 residues. CDR1 is SEHNR and CDR2 is FQNEAQ in the germline V gene (reference sequence). Here the CDR3 reads CASSLDIGQGAGEQYF.

The V and J genes are TRBV12-3 or TRBV12-4 and TRBJ2-2; TCRdb returns TRBD1, unconfirmable since there is no DNA. The CDR3 is made up of 14 amino acids. The CDR3 is CASSSGHGTGELFF.

J is TRBJ2-7 and V is TRBV6-5; TCRdb reports TRBD1, a call that lacks DNA to check it against. The CDR3 is made up of 15 amino acids. The germline CDR1 and CDR2 sequences are MNHEY and SVGAGI. Here the CDR3 reads CASSLTGTQSYEQYF.

The V call is TRBV12-3 or TRBV12-4, the J call TRBJ2-1; the TRBD1 assignment by TCRdb is unverifiable without DNA. The CDR3 has 17 residues. CDR3 loop: CASSLGLAGGQGNEQFF.

This sequence joins TRBV12-3 or TRBV12-4 and TRBJ1-5. This CDR3 spans 13 amino acids. The CDR3 here is CASSPGGRQPQHF.

CDR3 amino acids: CASSLDRRYGYTF. This rearrangement joins TRBV12-3 or TRBV12-4 to TRBJ1-2; no DNA is available, so the TRBD1 call from TCRdb remains unchecked. The CDR3 extends over 13 amino acids.

The chain has TRBV25-1 and TRBJ2-1; the D call of TRBD2 rests on TCRdb alone, since no DNA is present to check it. Germline V gene sequence: CDR1 MGHDK, CDR2 SYGVNS. The length of the CDR3 is 14 residues. CDR3 amino acids: CASSEFGLDNEQFF.

The rearrangement joins TRBV6-2 or TRBV6-3 to TRBJ2-5; TCRdb's D gene call, TRBD2, goes unchecked for lack of DNA. CDR1 and CDR2 (germline): MNHEY, SVGEGT. The CDR3 consists of 14 residues. This CDR3 is CASSYRDLPRTQYF.

The chain links TRBV12-3 or TRBV12-4 to TRBJ1-4; checking the TCRdb D call of TRBD1 is not possible without DNA. There are 14 residues in the CDR3. CDR3 residues: CASSLVGANEKLFF.

This clonotype shows up as medium-sized by frequency. J is TRBJ2-3 and V is TRBV12-3 or TRBV12-4. The CDR3 is 12 amino acids. The CDR3 spells CASSLERDTQYF.

The chain joins TRBV15 to TRBJ1-1; TCRdb calls TRBD1, which cannot be checked without DNA. The CDR3 totals 14 residues. Germline values: CDR1 LNHNV, CDR2 YYDKDF (reference sequence). The CDR3 reads CATSRGGTGAEAFF.

The chain links TRBV7-2 to TRBJ1-5. The CDR3 loop spans 16 amino acids. The germline V gene has CDR1 SGHTA and CDR2 FQGNSA. The CDR3 protein is CASSPYRGGAGQPQHF.

V is TRBV4-3 and J is TRBJ2-1; TCRdb outputs TRBD2, but without DNA this stays unchecked. The CDR3 sequence is 16 residues long. Germline V gives CDR1 LGHNA, CDR2 YSLEER. CDR3 residues: CASSQGTGGGHNEQFF.

Frequency places this clonotype as medium-sized. This chain joins TRBV4-1 and TRBJ1-5. The CDR3 consists of 14 residues. Germline V lookup: CDR1 MGHRA, CDR2 YSYEKL. CDR3 amino acids: CASSQERTNQPQHF.

The chain has TRBV29-1 and TRBJ1-2; TCRdb proposes TRBD1, but this gene call is untestable without DNA. In germline, CDR1 is SQVTM, CDR2 ANQGSEA. This CDR3 comprises 11 residues. CDR3 loop: CSAPTNYGYTF.

The V call is TRBV20-1, the J call TRBJ2-7; the TCRdb call, TRBD2, lacks DNA for checking. The germline V gene encodes CDR1 DFQATT and CDR2 SNEGSKA (reference sequence). CDR3 size: 13 residues. The CDR3 is CSARHFGSTQQYF.

The chain is built from TRBV6-2 or TRBV6-3 and TRBJ2-1; TCRdb's D gene call, TRBD1, goes unchecked for lack of DNA. The CDR3 totals 16 residues. The germline V gene encodes CDR1 MNHEY and CDR2 SVGEGT. The CDR3 sequence: CASSYSSPGPINEQFF.

The chain couples TRBV27 to TRBJ2-7; absent DNA, TCRdb's TRBD2 call cannot be checked. Looked up from germline, CDR1 is MNHEY and CDR2 is SMNVEV (reference sequence). CDR3 length: 14 amino acids. Here the CDR3 reads CASRGSGASYEQYF.

The chain combines TRBV20-1 with TRBJ2-1. This CDR3 is built from 16 residues. Germline V gene sequence: CDR1 DFQATT, CDR2 SNEGSKA (reference sequence). CDR3 region: CSARDQLGSSYNEQFF.

This chain uses TRBV20-1 with TRBJ1-6; TCRdb indicates TRBD1, and absent DNA this call remains unverified. The CDR3 has 13 amino acids. The germline gives CDR1 DFQATT, CDR2 SNEGSKA (reference sequence). The CDR3 reads CSANQGYNSPLHF.

In terms of frequency, this clonotype is medium-sized (0.01 to 0.1%). The rearrangement uses TRBV29-1 and TRBJ2-5; absent DNA, TCRdb's TRBD2 call cannot be checked. From germline, CDR1 is SQVTM and CDR2 ANQGSEA. The CDR3 covers 12 residues. This chain's CDR3 is CSAEGSEETQYF.